This T cell receptor beta chain was found in a study of identical twins. Notes on the study in general: There was more out-of-frame TCR alpha sharing in monozygotic twins than models estimated. Weaker excess twin sharing was seen among beta out-of-frame sequences.

This clonotype was counted a few times. Its antigen is not known. The V gene lost 7 bases and the J gene lost 0 bases, with 13 bases spanning the gap. The CDR3 contains 13 residues. Germline assignment: CDR1 DFQATT and CDR2 SNEGSKA (reference sequence). Each CDR3 protein gets one entry after TCRdb re-called the 5' RACE reads with MiXCR. Of about 1.7 million distinct CDR3 sequences listed, around 29% were seen once; the top ten hold approximately 0.29%. Sequenced material: cord blood. The chain recombines TRBV20-1 with TRBJ2-7; D not resolved. The TCR was taken from a newborn girl in good health. This CDR3 is CSGTGGPSYEQYF. The CDR3 DNA reads TGCAGTGGGACGGGCGGCCCCTCCTACGAGCAGTACTTC.